This TCR beta chain emerged from a study of cytomegalovirus exposure and HLA in healthy donors (dated by TCRdb to about 2017). Turning to the overall study: According to an earlier analysis of several hundred of the donors, some 180 million T cells yielded 117 million unique TCR beta sequences and 276 Gb of sequence data. About 280 gigabases of sequencing data and approximately 92 million unique TCR sequences made up an early release that covered approximately 620 HLA-typed donors. Among the roughly 390 genotyped donors, approximately 82% belonged to the genetic ancestry cluster associated with self-reported Caucasian donors. The study was designed to test whether signatures of past pathogen exposure could be identified by cataloging public T cell receptors. The study used immunosequencing to profile the T cell repertoires of 670 or so subjects and linked those repertoires to cytomegalovirus serostatus. Besides the first cohort of around 670 subjects, a separate validation cohort made up of around 120 different subjects was used. To predict cytomegalovirus infection status, the study brought together high-throughput TCR immunosequencing, statistical association of individual TCRs with disease status, and machine learning. A later analysis re-analyzed previously published TCR beta repertoires from 650 to 800 donors and added high-resolution HLA genotyping to study TCR occurrence patterns. The later analysis used no new phenotypic data to find candidate immune exposures, relying instead on TCR beta sequences and their occurrence across donors. An earlier analysis of more than 450 of the donors used high-throughput TCR beta sequencing to judge whether each TCR beta V gene segment behaved as functional or pseudogenic. Donor age, sex, ethnicity and CMV serostatus were compiled alongside the repertoire data. Genome-wide SNP genotypes for about 65% of the 666 donors were used in a later genetic analysis, which treated that subset as a discovery cohort. Every discovery cohort repertoire had been produced on one sequencing platform. HLA typing included class I and class II loci at four-digit resolution. The number of typed donors differed by locus: roughly 629-630 for A, B, C, DRB1 and DQB1; approximately 530 for DQA1; 600 to 610 for DPA1; and about 450 for DPB1. Several DR-DQ haplotypes were handled as single units for association and clustering because linkage in the cohort was strong. On average, around 230,000 unique TCR beta nucleotide sequences were sequenced per donor among 350 to 400 genotyped donors of the cohort, with roughly 18% of those sequences being non-productive. Broad study findings and their caveats: Because the 87-base-pair reads could not distinguish some IMGT-functional V segments, including TRBV6-2 and TRBV6-3, those segments were excluded. A group of highly shared sequence variants was considered likely to be a technical artifact of the sequencing pipeline. A later analysis associated 15,000 or so TCR beta sequences with specific HLA alleles at a false discovery rate of 0.05. In a later genetic analysis, fewer N-insertions in productive TCRs were reported among donors in an Asian-associated ancestry cluster than the roughly 670-donor mean. A few of the identified cytomegalovirus-associated TCR beta chains were confirmed in vitro to be specific for cytomegalovirus antigens. Presence/absence analyses assumed roughly uniform sequencing depth across donors, an assumption that may not hold. Compared with equally common non-associated chains, HLA-associated TCR beta chains in a later analysis were more clonally expanded and had lower generation probabilities. In both the original and validation cohorts, the classifier was reported to diagnose cytomegalovirus status with high specificity and sensitivity. The authors suggested that the approach could potentially be extended to other disease states and immunological phenotypes. A further reported finding was that TCR beta sequences accurately predicted the HLA-A and HLA-B alleles for most subjects in the first cohort. The study listed 150 to 200 TCR beta chains as associated with cytomegalovirus. A later analysis found that TCR association rates varied across HLA loci, with DRB1 alleles showing the most associated TCRs and HLA-C alleles the fewest. The only immune exposure information available for the cohort was CMV serostatus. An earlier analysis of approximately 590 of the donors showed that most TCR beta V segments appeared in productive rearrangements either about 87% or about 30% of the time, which broadly matched IMGT annotations. Linkage disequilibrium might explain the correlated functional status among segregating V segments, but an unknown experimental factor could not be excluded. In a later analysis, several top co-occurrence clusters were reported to appear linked to parvovirus B19, influenza, CMV and Epstein-Barr virus. In a later genetic analysis, a missense DCLRE1C variant was associated with V-gene and J-gene trimming of TCR beta chains, and the association was replicated in an independent cohort. The cohort was sequenced for TCR beta chains only, and without alpha or paired-chain data the features that could be detected were limited. Roughly 15 rarely observed V segments, including chromosome 9 orphons, were excluded from the earlier analysis of several hundred of the donors because counts were too low. Because some donors lacked HLA typing at each locus, the association tests relied only on the typed subset. When HLA alleles, especially DR and DQ, strongly co-occurred, TCR associations were difficult to assign to individual alleles. While some public TCRs were present in many individuals, most TCR sequences turned up only very rarely across donors. According to a later analysis, most CMV-associated TCR beta chains appeared to be HLA-restricted, and the HLA associations seemed to be driven largely by CMV exposure.

For this chain, trimming is 0 bases at the V end and 6 bases at the J end, and the number of junction bases without a gene match is 4. CDR1 and CDR2 are read off the germline V gene as SGHTS and YDEGEE. The CDR3 has 15 amino acids, counting the end cysteine and phenylalanine. The kept DNA is CDR3 alone, 45 bases in frame from the first base. The method was the immunoSEQ multiplex PCR assay. The multiplex PCR relied on a mix of 60 forward primers for TCR Vbeta segments and 13 reverse primers for TCR Jbeta segments. The CDR3 region of rearranged TCR beta genes was amplified from genomic DNA by a multiplex PCR assay. The Illumina HiSeq System was used to sequence the amplified TCR beta libraries as 87-base-pair reads. In the authors' own workflow: A later analysis counted about 76 million unique TCR beta chains across the 550 to 750 repertoires, and about 10 million of these chains were shared by at least two donors. A nearest-neighbor algorithm error-corrected the raw reads and collapsed the reads into unique sequences, merging closely related sequences to remove PCR and sequencing errors. CDR3 sequences were aligned to IMGT reference sequences to assign V, D and J gene segments. For a sequence to be retained, at least a six-nucleotide match to both a V gene segment and a J gene segment was required. A rearrangement counted as productive if the CDR3 had no stop codons and remained in frame with V and J, and every other rearrangement counted as non-productive. CDR3 was defined according to IMGT convention as the region running from the second conserved V-encoded cysteine to the conserved J-encoded phenylalanine. The earlier analysis of about 590 of the donors excluded sequences that lacked an unambiguous match to a single V gene segment. An earlier analysis of about 600 of the donors called V segments functional above 56.7% productive rearrangements and segregating when the between-donor standard deviation exceeded 5%. To diagnose cytomegalovirus status from the catalog of TCR beta chain sequences, a statistical classification framework was built. A later analysis assigned V and J genes by comparing TCR nucleotide sequences with IMGT/GENE-DB human TR gene sequences. A later analysis assigned CDR3 sequences and most-parsimonious VDJ recombination scenarios with the TCRdist pipeline. In a later analysis, every TCR beta chain was defined by the combination of its CDR3 amino acid sequence and its V-gene family, and reads without a unique V-gene family were dropped. A later analysis removed over 500 highly shared, low-generation-probability nucleotide sequences to deal with suspected cross-contamination and a sequencing artifact. For each public chain, a later analysis derived a clonal expansion index from normalized ranks of inferred template counts within each repertoire. In a later analysis, generation probabilities were computed using a VDJ recombination model fitted to out-of-frame rearrangements, and the results were checked against IGoR. In a later analysis, hypergeometric tests were used to score TCR-TCR, TCR-HLA and TCR-CMV co-occurrence, with a repertoire-size bias correction applied to TCR pairs. To estimate false discovery rates, a later analysis permuted the HLA or CMV assignments 20 times. In a later analysis, co-occurring TCRs were grouped using DBSCAN, and TCRdist sequence similarity was added for clustering within HLA-allele-positive subsets. For co-occurrence clustering, repertoires with fewer than 30,000 or more than 120,000 public chains were excluded, along with about five repertoires with anomalous nucleotide sharing. TCRdb re-hosts the immuneACCESS table, in-frame sequences only. Its copies lack some clones; in the studies checked, an unresolved V gene accounts for under half of them, and the cause for the rest is not known. Clone size and V and J calls were adopted from that table, with D and trimming inferred from the DNA. The sample contains about 270,000 clones, more than 80% of them found a single time. Less than 4.5% of the sample lies in the top ten.

The cohort comprised fewer than 700 healthy bone marrow donors. At the time of sampling, every cohort member was nominally healthy, though immune exposures that went unrecorded were likely present. The donor tested CMV seropositive and was one of the 289 seropositive cohort members. Each donor provided a peripheral blood sample, and peripheral blood mononuclear cells were used for TCR beta sequencing. The Qiagen DNeasy Blood Extraction Kit was used to extract genomic DNA from the blood cell samples. As concerns this clone: Its antigen has not been determined. No per-base quality is available; no much larger clone lies one base away.

Sequencing used PBMCs. The sequence came from a man aged 35-49 years in good health and CMV-seropositive. The chain is encoded by TRBV5-8 joined to TRBJ2-2, with 8 bases matching TRBD2. The CDR3 has the sequence CASSLELAGAGELFF. The nucleotide sequence is given as TGTGCCAGCAGCTTGGAGCTAGCGGGTGCCGGGGAGCTGTTTTTT. Where the CDR3 stops, the reference TRBV5-8 and TRBJ2-2 genes take over; the full variable domain is EAGVTQSPTHLIKTRGQQATLRCSPISGHTSVYWYQQALGLGLQFLLWYDEGEERNRGNFPPRFSGRQFPNYSSELNVNALELEDSALYLCASSLELAGAGELFFGEGSRLTVL.